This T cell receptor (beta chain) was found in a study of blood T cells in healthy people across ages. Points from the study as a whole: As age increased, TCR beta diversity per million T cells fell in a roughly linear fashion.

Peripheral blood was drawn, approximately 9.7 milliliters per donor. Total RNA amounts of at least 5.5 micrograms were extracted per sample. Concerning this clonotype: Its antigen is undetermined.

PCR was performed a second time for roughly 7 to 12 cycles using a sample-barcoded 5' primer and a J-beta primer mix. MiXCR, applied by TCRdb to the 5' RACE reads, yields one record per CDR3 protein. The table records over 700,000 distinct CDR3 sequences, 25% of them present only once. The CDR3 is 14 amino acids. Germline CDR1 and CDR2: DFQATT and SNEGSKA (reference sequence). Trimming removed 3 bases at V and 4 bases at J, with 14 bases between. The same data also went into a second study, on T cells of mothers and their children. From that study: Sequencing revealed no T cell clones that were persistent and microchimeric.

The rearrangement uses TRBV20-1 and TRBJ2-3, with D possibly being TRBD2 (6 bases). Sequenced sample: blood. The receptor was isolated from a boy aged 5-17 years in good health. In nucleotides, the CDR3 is TGCAGTGCTAGTGTAGGGAGGAGCGCAGATACGCAGTATTTT. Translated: CSASVGRSADTQYF.